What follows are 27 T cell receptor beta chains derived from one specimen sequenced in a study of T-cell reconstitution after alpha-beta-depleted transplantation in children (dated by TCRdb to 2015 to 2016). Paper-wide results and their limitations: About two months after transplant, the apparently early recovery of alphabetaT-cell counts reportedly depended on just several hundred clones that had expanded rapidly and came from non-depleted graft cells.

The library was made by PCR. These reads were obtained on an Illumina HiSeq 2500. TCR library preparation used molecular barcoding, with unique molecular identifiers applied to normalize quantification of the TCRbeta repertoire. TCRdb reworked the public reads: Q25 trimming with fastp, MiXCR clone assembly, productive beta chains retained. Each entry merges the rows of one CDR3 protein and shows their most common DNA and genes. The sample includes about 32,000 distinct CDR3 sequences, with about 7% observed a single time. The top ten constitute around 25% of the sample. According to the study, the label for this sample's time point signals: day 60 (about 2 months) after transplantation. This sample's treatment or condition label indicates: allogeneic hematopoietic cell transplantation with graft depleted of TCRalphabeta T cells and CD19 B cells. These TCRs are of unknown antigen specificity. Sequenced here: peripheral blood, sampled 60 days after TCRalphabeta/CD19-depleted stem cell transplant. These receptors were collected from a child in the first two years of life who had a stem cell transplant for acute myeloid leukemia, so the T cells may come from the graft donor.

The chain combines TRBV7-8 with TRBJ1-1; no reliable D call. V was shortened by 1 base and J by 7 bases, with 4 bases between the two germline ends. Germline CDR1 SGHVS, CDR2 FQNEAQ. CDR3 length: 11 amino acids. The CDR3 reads CASSLGHEAFF. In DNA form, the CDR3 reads TGTGCCAGCAGCTTAGGCCATGAAGCTTTCTTT.

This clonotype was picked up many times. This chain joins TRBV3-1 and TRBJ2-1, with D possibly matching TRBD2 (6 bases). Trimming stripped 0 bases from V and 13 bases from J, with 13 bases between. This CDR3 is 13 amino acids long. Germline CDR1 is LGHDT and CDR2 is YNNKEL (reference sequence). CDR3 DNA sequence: TGTGCCAGCAGCCAAGAATCCCCGGGACTCCAGTTCTTC. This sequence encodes CASSQESPGLQFF.

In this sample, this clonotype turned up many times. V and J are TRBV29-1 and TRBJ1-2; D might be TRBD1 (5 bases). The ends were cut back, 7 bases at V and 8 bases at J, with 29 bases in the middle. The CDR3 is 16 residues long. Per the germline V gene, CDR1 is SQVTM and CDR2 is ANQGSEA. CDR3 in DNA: TGCAGCGCCCCGGTGGAGGGACTCCCTGCAATTCTCGGCTACACCTTC. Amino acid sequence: CSAPVEGLPAILGYTF.

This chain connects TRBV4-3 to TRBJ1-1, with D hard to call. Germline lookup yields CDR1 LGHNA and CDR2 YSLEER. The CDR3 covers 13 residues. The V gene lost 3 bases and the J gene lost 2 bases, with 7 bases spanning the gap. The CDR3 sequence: CASSHAPNTEAFF. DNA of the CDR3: TGCGCCAGCAGCCACGCCCCTAACACTGAAGCTTTCTTT.

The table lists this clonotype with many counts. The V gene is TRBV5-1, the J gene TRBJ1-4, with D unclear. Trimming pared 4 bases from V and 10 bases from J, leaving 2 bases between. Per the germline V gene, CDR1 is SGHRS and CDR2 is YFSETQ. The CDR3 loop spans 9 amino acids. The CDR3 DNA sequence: TGCGCCAGCAGCGGAAAACTGTTTTTT. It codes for CASSGKLFF.

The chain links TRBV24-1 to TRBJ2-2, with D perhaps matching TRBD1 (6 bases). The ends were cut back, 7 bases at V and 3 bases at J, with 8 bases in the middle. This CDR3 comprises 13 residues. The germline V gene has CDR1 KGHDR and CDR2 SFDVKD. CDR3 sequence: CATRDRHTGELFF. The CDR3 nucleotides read TGTGCCACCAGGGACAGACACACCGGGGAGCTGTTTTTT.

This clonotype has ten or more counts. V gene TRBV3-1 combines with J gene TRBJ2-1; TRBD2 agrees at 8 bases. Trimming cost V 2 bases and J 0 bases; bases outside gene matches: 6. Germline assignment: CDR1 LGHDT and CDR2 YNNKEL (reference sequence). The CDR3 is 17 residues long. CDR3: CASSQRAGASSYNEQFF. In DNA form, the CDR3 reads TGTGCCAGCAGCCAAAGAGCGGGGGCCAGCTCCTACAATGAGCAGTTCTTC.

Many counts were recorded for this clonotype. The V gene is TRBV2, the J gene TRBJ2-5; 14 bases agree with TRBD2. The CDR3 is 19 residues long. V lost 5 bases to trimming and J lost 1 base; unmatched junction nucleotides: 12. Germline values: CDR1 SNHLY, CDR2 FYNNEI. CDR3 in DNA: TGTGCCAGCAGTCGGGGGACTAGCGGGAGAGGGCTGGGCCAAGAGACCCAGTACTTC. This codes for CASSRGTSGRGLGQETQYF.

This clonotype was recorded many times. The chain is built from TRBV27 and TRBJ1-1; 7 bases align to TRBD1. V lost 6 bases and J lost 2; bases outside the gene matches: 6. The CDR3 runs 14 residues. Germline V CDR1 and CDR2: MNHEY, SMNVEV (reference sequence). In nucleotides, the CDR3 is TGTGCCAGCAGAATACAGGGGATAAACACTGAAGCTTTCTTT. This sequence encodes CASRIQGINTEAFF.

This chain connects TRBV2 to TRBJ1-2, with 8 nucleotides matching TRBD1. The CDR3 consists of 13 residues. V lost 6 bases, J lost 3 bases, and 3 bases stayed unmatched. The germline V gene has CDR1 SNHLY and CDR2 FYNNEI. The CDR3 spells CASRDREDYGYTF. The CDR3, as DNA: TGTGCCAGCAGGGACAGGGAAGACTATGGCTACACCTTC.

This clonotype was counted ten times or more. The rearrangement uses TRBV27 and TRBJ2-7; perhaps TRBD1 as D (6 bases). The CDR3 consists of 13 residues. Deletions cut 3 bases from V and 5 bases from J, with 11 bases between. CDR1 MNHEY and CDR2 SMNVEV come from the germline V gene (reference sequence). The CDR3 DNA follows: TGTGCCAGCAGTTTGGGCAGGGGCCACGAGCAGTACTTC. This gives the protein CASSLGRGHEQYF.

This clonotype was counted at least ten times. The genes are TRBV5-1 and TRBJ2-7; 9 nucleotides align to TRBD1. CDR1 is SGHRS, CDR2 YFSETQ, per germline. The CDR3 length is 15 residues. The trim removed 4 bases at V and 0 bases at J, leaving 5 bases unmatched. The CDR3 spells CASSPTGGFSYEQYF. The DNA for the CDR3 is TGCGCCAGCAGCCCGACAGGGGGTTTCTCCTACGAGCAGTACTTC.

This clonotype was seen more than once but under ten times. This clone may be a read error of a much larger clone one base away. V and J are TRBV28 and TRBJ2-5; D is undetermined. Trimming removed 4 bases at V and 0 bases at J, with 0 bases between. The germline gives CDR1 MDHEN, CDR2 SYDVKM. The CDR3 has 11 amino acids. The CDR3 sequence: CASSYQETQYF. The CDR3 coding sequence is TGTGCCAGCAGTTACCAAGAGACCCAGTACTTC.

For the CDR3, the DNA is TGCAGCGCGGGCCTGCAACCGGGCCTCAGAGGCACGCAGTATTTT. Protein sequence: CSAGLQPGLRGTQYF. V and J are TRBV20-1 and TRBJ2-3; possibly TRBD2 for D (5 bases). This CDR3 has 15 residues. Germline values: CDR1 DFQATT, CDR2 SNEGSKA (reference sequence).

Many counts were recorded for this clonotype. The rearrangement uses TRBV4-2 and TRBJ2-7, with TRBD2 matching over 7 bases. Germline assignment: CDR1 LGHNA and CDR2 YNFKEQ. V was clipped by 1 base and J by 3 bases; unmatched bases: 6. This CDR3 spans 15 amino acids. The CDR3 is CASSQGGGAGYEQYF. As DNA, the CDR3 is TGTGCCAGCAGCCAAGGGGGAGGGGCAGGCTACGAGCAGTACTTC.

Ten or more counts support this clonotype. The CDR3, as DNA: TGTGCCAGCAGTGACTCCCTCGCGGGAGGGGCCCAAGAGACCCAGTACTTC. Its translation: CASSDSLAGGAQETQYF. The rearrangement uses TRBV6-4 and TRBJ2-5; 9 bases line up with TRBD2. Germline CDR1 MRHNA, CDR2 SNTAGT. The CDR3 spans 17 residues. The trim removed 0 bases at V and 1 base at J, leaving 6 bases unmatched.

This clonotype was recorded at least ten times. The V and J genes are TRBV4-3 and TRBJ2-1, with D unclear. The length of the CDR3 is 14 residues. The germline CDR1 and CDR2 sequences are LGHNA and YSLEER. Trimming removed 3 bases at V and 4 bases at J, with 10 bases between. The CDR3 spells CASSQVPRYNEQFF. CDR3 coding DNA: TGCGCCAGCAGCCAGGTCCCAAGATACAATGAGCAGTTCTTC.

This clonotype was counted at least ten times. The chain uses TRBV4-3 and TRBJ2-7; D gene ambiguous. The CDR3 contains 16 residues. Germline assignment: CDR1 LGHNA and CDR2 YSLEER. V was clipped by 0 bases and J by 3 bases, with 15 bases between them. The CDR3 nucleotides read TGCGCCAGCAGCCAAGATTTCCGACACATTAACTACGAGCAGTACTTC. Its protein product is CASSQDFRHINYEQYF.

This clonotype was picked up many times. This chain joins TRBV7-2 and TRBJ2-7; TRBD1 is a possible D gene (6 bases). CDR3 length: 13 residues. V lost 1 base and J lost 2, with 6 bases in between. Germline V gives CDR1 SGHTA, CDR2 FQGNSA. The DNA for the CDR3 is TGTGCCAGCAGCTTAGACAGGGCCTACGAGCAGTACTTC. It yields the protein CASSLDRAYEQYF.

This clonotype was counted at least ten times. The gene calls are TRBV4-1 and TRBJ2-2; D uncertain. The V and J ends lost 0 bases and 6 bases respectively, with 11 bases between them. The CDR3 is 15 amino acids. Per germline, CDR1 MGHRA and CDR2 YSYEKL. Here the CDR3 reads CASSQDYQVSGELFF. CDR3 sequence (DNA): TGCGCCAGCAGCCAAGATTACCAGGTTTCCGGGGAGCTGTTTTTT.

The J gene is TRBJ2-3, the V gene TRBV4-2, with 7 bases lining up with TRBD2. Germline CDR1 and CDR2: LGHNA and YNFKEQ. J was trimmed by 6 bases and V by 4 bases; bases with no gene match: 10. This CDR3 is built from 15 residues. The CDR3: CASSRQSGATDTQYF. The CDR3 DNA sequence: TGTGCCAGCAGCCGGCAAAGCGGGGCCACCGATACGCAGTATTTT.

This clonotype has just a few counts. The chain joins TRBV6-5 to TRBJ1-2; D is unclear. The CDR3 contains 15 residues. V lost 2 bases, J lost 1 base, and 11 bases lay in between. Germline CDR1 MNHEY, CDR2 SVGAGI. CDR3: CASSYGFQDNYGYTF. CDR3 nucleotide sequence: TGTGCCAGCAGTTACGGCTTCCAGGATAACTATGGCTACACCTTC.

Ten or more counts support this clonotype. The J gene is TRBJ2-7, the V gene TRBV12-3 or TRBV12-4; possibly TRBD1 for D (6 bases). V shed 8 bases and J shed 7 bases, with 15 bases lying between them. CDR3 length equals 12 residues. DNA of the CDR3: TGTGCCAGCTCCAGGCAGGGGAGAGAGCAGTACTTC. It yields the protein CASSRQGREQYF.

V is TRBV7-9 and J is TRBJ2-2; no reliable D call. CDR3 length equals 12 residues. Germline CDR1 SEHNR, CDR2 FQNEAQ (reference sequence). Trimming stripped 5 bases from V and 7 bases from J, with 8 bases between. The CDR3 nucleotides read TGTGCCAGCAGCGCCCCGGACGGGGAGCTGTTTTTT. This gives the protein CASSAPDGELFF.

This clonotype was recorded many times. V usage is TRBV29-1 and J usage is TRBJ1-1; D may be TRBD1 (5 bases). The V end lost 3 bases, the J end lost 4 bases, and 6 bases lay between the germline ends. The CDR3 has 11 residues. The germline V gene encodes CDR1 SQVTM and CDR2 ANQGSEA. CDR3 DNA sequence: TGCAGCGTTGACGGGGGCACTGAAGCTTTCTTT. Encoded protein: CSVDGGTEAFF.

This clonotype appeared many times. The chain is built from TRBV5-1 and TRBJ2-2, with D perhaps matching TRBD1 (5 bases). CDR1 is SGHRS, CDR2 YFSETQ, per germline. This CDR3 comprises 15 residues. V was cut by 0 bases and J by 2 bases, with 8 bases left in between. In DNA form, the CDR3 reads TGCGCCAGCAGCTTGGGTCAGGGAAACACCGGGGAGCTGTTTTTT. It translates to CASSLGQGNTGELFF.

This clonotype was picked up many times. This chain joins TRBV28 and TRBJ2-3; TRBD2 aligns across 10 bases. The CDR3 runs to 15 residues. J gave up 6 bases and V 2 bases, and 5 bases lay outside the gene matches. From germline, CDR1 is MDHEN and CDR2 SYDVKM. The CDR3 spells CASSLSLAGVDTQYF. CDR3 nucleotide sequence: TGTGCCAGCAGTTTAAGTCTAGCGGGAGTGGATACGCAGTATTTT.